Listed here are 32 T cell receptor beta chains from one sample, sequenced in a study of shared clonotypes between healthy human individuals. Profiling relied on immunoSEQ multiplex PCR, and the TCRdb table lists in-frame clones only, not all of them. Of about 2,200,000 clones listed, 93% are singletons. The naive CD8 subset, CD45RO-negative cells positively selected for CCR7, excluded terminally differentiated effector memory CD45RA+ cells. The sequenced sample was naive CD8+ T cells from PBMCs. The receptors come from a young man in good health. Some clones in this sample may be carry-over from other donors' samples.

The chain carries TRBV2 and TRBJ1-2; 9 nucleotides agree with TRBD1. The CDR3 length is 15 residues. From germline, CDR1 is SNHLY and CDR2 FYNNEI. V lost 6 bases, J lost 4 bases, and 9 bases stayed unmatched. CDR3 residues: CASRTGTGTIYGYTF. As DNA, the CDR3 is TGTGCCAGCAGGACCGGGACAGGGACCATCTATGGCTACACCTTC.

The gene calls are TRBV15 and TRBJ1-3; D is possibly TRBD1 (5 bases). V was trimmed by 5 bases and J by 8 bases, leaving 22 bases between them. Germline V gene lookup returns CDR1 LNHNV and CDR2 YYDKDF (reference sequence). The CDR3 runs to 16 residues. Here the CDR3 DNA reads TGTGCCACCAGCGCCATAGTCGGACGGGGCTGGGACACCATATATTTT. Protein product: CATSAIVGRGWDTIYF.

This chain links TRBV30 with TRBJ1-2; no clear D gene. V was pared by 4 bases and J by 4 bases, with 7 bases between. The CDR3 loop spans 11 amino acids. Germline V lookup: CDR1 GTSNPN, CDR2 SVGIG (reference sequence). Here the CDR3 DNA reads TGTGCCTGGAAGGGTGCCTATGGCTACACCTTC. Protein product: CAWKGAYGYTF.

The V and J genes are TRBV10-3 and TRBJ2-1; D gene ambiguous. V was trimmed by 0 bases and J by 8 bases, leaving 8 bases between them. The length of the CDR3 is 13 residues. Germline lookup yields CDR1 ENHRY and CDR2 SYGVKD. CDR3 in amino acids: CAISESTKDEQFF. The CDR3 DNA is TGTGCCATCAGTGAGTCAACAAAAGATGAGCAGTTCTTC.

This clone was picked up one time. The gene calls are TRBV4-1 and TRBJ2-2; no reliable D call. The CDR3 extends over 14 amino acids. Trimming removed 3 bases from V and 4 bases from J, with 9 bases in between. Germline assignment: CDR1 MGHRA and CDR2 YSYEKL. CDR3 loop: CASSQAKLTGELFF. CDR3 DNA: TGCGCCAGCAGCCAGGCGAAACTCACCGGGGAGCTGTTTTTT.

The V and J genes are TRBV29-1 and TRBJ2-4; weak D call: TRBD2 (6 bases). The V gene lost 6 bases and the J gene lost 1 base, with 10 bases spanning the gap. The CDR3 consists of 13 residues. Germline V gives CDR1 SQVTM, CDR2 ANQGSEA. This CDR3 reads CSVRGGAKNIQYF. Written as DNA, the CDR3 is TGCAGCGTGCGGGGCGGGGCCAAAAACATTCAGTACTTC. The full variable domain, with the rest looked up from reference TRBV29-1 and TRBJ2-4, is SAVISQKPSRDICQRGTSLTIQCQVDSQVTMMFWYRQQPGQSLTLIATANQGSEATYESGFVIDKFPISRPNLTFSTLTVSNMSPEDSSIYLCSVRGGAKNIQYFGAGTRLSVL.

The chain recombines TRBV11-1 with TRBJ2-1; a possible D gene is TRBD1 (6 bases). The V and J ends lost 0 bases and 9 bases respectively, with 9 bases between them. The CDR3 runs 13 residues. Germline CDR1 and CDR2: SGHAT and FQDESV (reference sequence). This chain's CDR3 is CASSLAGAREQFF. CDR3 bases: TGTGCCAGCAGCTTAGCGGGGGCGCGTGAGCAGTTCTTC.

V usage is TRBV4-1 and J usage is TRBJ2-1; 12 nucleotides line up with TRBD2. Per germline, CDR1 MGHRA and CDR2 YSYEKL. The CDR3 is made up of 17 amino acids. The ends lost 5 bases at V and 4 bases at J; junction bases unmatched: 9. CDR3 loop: CASSSRLAGVTYNEQFF. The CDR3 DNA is TGCGCCAGCAGCTCACGACTAGCGGGAGTTACGTACAATGAGCAGTTCTTC.

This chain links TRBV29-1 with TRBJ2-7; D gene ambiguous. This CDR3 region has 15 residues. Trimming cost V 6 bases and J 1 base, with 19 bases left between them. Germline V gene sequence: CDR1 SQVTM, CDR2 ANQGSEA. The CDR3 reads CSVLQGPRNSYEQYF. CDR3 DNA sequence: TGCAGCGTCTTACAAGGGCCAAGAAATTCCTACGAGCAGTACTTC.

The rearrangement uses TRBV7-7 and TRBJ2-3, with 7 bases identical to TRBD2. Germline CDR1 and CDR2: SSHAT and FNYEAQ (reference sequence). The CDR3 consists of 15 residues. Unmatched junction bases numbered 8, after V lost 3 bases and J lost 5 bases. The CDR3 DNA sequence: TGTGCCAGCAGCTTGGGCGGCGGGAGTGGAGATACGCAGTATTTT. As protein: CASSLGGGSGDTQYF.

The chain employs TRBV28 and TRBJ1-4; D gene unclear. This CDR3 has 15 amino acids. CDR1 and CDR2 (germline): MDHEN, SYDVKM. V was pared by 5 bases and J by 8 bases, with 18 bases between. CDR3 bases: TGTGCCAGCAGTACGACTCCCGGGAGGATCGAAAAACTGTTTTTT. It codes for CASSTTPGRIEKLFF.

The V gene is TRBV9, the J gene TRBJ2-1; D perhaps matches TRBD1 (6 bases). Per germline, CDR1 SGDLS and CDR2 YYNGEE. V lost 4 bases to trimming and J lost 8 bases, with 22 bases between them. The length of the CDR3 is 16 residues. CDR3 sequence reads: CASSPLVREKGDEQFF. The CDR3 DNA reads TGTGCCAGCAGCCCCCTGGTCCGGGAAAAGGGGGATGAGCAGTTCTTC.

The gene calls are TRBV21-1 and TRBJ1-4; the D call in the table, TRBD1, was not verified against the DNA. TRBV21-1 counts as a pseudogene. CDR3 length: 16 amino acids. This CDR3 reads CASSKVRDSWTEKLFF. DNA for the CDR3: TGTGCCAGCAGCAAAGTACGGGACAGTTGGACGGAAAAACTGTTTTTT.

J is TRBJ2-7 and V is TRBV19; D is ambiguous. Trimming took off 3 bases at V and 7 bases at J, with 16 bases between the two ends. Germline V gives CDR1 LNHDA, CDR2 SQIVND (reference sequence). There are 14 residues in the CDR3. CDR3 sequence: CASSMGNLPVEQYF. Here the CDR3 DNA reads TGTGCCAGTAGTATGGGTAACCTCCCTGTGGAGCAGTACTTC.

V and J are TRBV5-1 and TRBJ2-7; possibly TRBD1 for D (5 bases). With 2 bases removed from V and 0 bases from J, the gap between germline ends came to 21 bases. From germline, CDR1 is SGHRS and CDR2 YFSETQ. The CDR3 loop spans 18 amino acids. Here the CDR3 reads CASSFNIPQGKVSYEQYF. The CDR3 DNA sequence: TGCGCCAGCAGCTTCAATATCCCCCAGGGCAAGGTCTCCTACGAGCAGTACTTC. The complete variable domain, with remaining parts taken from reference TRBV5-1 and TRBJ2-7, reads KAGVTQTPRYLIKTRGQQVTLSCSPISGHRSVSWYQQTPGQGLQFLFEYFSETQRNKGNFPGRFSGRQFSNSRSEMNVSTLELGDSALYLCASSFNIPQGKVSYEQYFGPGTRLTVT.

CDR3 in amino acids: CASSFGQGNDEQYF. The CDR3 region has the DNA TGTGCCAGCAGCTTCGGACAGGGCAACGACGAGCAGTACTTC. The rearrangement links TRBV4-2 to TRBJ2-7; 8 bases are shared with TRBD1. The CDR3 runs 14 residues. Germline-derived CDR1 and CDR2 are LGHNA and YNFKEQ. The J segment lost 5 bases and the V segment lost 5 bases, leaving 8 bases of the junction unmatched.

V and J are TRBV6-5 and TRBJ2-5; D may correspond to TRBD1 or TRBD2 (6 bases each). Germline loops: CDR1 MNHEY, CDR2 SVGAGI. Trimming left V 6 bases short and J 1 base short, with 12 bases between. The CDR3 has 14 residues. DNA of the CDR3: TGTGCCAGCAGACGGGGGCACGGCCAAGAGACCCAGTACTTC. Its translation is CASRRGHGQETQYF.

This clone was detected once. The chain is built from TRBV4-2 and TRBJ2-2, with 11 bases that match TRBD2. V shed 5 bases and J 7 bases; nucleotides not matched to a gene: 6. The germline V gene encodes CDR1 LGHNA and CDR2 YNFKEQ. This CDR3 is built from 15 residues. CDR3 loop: CASSVAGGQSGELFF. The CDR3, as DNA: TGTGCCAGCAGCGTAGCGGGAGGGCAAAGCGGGGAGCTGTTTTTT.

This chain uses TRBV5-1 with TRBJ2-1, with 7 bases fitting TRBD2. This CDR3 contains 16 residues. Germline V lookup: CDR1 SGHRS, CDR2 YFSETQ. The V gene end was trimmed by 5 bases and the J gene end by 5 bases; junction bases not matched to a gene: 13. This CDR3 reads CASRHHPGTKDNEQFF. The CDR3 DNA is TGCGCCAGCAGACACCATCCCGGGACTAAAGACAATGAGCAGTTCTTC.

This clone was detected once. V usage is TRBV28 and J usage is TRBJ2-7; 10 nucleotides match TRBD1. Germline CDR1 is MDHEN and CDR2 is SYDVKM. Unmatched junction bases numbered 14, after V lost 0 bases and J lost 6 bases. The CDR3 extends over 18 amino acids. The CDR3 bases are TGTGCCAGCAGTTTATGGGACAGGGGGGCTCTTCAGGGAAGCGAGCAGTACTTC. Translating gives CASSLWDRGALQGSEQYF.

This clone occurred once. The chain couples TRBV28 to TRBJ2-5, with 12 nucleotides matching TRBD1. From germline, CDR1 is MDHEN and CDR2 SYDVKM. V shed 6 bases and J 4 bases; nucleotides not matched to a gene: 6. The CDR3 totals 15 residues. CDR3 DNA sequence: TGTGCCAGCAGCAGCGGGACAGGGGGCATAGAGACCCAGTACTTC. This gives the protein CASSSGTGGIETQYF.

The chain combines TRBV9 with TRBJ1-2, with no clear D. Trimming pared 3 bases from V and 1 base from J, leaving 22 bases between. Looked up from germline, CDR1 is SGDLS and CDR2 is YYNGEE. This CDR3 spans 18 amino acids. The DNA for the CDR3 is TGTGCCAGCAGCGAAAACGCGGGCCGGAGGGCGAATAACTATGGCTACACCTTC. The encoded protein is CASSENAGRRANNYGYTF.

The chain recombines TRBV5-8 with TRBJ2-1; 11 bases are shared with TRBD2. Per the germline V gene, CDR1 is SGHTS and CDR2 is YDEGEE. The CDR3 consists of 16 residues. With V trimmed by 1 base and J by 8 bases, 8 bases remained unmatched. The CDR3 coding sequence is TGTGCCAGCAGCTTGAGGCTAGCGGGAGGCTTGGATGAGCAGTTCTTC. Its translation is CASSLRLAGGLDEQFF. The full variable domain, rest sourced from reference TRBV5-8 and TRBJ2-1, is EAGVTQSPTHLIKTRGQQATLRCSPISGHTSVYWYQQALGLGLQFLLWYDEGEERNRGNFPPRFSGRQFPNYSSELNVNALELEDSALYLCASSLRLAGGLDEQFFGPGTRLTVL.

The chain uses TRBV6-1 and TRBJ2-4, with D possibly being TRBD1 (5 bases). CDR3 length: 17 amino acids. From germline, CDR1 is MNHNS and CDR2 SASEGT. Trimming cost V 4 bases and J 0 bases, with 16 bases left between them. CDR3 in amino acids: CASSGIQVPLAKNIQYF. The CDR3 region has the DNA TGTGCCAGCAGTGGGATACAGGTTCCTTTAGCCAAAAACATTCAGTACTTC.

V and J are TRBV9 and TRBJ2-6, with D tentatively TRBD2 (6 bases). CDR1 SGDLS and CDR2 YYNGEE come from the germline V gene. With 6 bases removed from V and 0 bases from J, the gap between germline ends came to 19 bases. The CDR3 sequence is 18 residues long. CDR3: CASTSHRAGLSGANVLTF. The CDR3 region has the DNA TGTGCCAGCACCTCCCACCGTGCGGGGCTCTCTGGGGCCAACGTCCTGACTTTC.

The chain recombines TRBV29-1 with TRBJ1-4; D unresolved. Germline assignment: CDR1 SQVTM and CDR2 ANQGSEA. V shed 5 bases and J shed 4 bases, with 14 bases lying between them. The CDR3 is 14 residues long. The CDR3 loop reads CSVRHPENNEKLFF. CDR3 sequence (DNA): TGCAGCGTTCGCCACCCGGAGAATAATGAAAAACTGTTTTTT.

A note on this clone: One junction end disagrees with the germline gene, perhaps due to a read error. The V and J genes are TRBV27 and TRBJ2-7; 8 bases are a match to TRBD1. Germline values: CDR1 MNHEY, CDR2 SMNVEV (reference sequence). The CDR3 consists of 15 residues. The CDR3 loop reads CASRTPRGQEYVQYF. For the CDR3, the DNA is TGTGCCAGCAGAACCCCTCGGGGACAGGAGTACGTGCAGTACTTC.

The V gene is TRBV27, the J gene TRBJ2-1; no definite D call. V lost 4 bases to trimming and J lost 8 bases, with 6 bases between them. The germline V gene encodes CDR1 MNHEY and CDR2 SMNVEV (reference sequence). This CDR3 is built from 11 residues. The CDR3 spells CASSWFDEQFF. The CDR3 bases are TGTGCCAGCAGTTGGTTCGATGAGCAGTTCTTC.

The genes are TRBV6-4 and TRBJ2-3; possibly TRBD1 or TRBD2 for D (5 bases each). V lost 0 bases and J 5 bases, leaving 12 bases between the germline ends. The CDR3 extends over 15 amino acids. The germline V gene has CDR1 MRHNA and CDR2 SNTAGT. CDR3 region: CASSDSGESGDTQYF. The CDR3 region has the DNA TGTGCCAGCAGTGACTCGGGGGAGTCGGGAGATACGCAGTATTTT.

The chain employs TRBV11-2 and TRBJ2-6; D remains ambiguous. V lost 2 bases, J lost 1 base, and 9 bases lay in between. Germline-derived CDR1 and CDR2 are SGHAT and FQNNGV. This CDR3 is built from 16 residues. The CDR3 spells CASSLFSLSGANVLTF. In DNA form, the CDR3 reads TGTGCCAGCAGCTTATTTTCGCTTTCTGGGGCCAACGTCCTGACTTTC.

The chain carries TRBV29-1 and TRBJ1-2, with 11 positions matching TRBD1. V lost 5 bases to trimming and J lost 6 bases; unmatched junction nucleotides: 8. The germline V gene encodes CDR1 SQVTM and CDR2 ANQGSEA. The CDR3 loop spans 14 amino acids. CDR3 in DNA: TGCAGCGTTAGGACAGGGGGCAAAATCGATGGCTACACCTTC. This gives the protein CSVRTGGKIDGYTF.

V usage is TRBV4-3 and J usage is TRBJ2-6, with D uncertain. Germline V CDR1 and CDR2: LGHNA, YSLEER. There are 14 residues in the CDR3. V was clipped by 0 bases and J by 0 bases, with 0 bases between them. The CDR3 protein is CASSQDSGANVLTF. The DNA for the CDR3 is TGCGCCAGCAGCCAAGACTCTGGGGCCAACGTCCTGACTTTC.